The clone carrying this T cell receptor beta chain was detected only a few times. Its specificity is unknown. This record comes from a study of cytotoxic CD8 clonotypes in ibrutinib-treated CLL. Study observations and caveats: Public clonotypes, rarely seen, contracted or held steady on treatment. Sustained-remission and progressing patients' sampling times differed. Clonality was higher at ibrutinib response and returned toward baseline at progression.

Trimming took off 5 bases at V and 4 bases at J, with 17 bases between the two ends. CDR3 size: 15 residues. Germline V gene lookup returns CDR1 LNHDA and CDR2 SQIVND (reference sequence). TCRdb's table, derived via immunoSEQ multiplex PCR, lists solely in-frame clones and lacks some. The sample shows over 25,000 clones, 75% to 80% of them seen only once. This TCR came from a human donor with chronic lymphocytic leukemia. The sequenced sample was PBMCs, obtained after 36 months of ibrutinib treatment. V is TRBV19 and J is TRBJ1-2; maybe TRBD1 (5 bases). The DNA of the CDR3 is TGTGCCAGTAGTCCCCCCGACAGACCTCTCTATGGCTACACCTTC. It yields the protein CASSPPDRPLYGYTF.